This record looks at one T cell receptor (beta chain) sequence and its context. Produced via immunoSEQ multiplex PCR; TCRdb's table is partial and in-frame only. The repertoire consists of 25,000 to 35,000 clones, with roughly 89% occurring once and the leading ten covering roughly 0.52%. The sample originates from a study of T cell changes during pregnancy in multiple sclerosis. The CDR3 consists of 14 residues. V was trimmed by 0 bases and J by 0 bases, leaving 5 bases between them. CDR1 and CDR2 from the germline V gene are MNHEY and SVGAGI. The sample was CD4+ T cells from peripheral blood mononuclear cells, taken in the third trimester of pregnancy. The chain employs TRBV6-5 and TRBJ1-1; D gene ambiguous. This TCR derives from a female donor in good health, enrolled as a control in a pregnancy study. Here the CDR3 reads CASSYSSVNTEAFF. As DNA, the CDR3 is TGTGCCAGCAGTTACTCTTCTGTGAACACTGAAGCTTTCTTT.